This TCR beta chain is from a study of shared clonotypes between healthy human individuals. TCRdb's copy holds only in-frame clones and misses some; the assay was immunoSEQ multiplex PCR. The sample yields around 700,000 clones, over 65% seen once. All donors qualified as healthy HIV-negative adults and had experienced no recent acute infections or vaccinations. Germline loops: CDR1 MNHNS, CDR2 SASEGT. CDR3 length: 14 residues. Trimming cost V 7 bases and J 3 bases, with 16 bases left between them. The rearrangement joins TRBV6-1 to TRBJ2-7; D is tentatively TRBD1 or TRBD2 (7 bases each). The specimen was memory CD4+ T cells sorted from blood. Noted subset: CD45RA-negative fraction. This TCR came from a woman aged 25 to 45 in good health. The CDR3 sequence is CASINGRTGYEQYF. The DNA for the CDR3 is TGTGCCAGCATTAACGGGAGGACAGGCTACGAGCAGTACTTC.